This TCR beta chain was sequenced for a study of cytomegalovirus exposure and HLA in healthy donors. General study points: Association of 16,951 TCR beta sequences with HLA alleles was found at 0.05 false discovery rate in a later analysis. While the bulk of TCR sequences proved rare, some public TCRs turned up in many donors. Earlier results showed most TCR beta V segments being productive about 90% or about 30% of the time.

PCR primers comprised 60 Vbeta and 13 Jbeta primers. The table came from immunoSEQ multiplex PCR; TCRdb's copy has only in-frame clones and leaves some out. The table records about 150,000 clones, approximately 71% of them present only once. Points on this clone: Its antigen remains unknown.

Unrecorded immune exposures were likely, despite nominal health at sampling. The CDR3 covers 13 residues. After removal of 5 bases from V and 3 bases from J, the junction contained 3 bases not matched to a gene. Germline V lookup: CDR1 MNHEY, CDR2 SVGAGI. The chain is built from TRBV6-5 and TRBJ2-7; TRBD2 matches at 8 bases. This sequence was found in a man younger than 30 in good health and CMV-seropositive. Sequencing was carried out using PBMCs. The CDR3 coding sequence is TGTGCCAGCAGTCCAGCGGGAGTCTACGAGCAGTACTTC. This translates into CASSPAGVYEQYF.